This TCR beta chain was captured in a study of radiation and T cells in renal cell carcinoma. Study outcomes and limitations: In blood, top tumor clones expanded by 2 weeks, shrinking by 4. Without pretreatment biopsies, baseline tumor clonotype presence was undetermined.

Time point noted: blood 4 weeks post-SBRT, at nephrectomy. Stated treatment: 15 Gy SBRT to primary tumor, nephrectomy 4 weeks later. Nephrectomy followed 15 Gy stereotactic body radiation by 4 weeks. The germline V gene has CDR1 SQVTM and CDR2 ANQGSEA. The V end was cut by 8 bases, the J end by 3 bases, with 13 bases between. The CDR3 is 13 residues long. Assay: immunoSEQ multiplex PCR; the TCRdb copy retains only in-frame clones and omits some. The sample records just under 150,000 clones, 75% to 90% being singletons. As for this clone: What it binds is not known.

The receptor was derived from a woman between 45 and 65 years old with renal cell carcinoma. The chain combines TRBV29-1 with TRBJ2-2; D unclear. The material sequenced was blood, taken from a patient whose treatment included radiotherapy and nephrectomy. This chain's CDR3 is CSFQKGYTGELFF. For the CDR3, the DNA is TGCAGCTTCCAGAAGGGATACACCGGGGAGCTGTTTTTT.